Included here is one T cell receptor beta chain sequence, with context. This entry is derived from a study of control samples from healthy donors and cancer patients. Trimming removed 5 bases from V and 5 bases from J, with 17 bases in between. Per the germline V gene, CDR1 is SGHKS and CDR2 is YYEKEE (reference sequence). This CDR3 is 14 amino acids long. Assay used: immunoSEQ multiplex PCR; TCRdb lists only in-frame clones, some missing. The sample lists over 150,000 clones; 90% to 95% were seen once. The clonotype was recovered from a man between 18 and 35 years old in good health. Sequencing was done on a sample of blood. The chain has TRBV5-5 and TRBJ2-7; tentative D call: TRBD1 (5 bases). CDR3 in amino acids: CASSIFRDKNEQYF. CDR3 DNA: TGTGCCAGCAGTATTTTCAGGGATAAAAACGAGCAGTACTTC.